The sequence of this T cell receptor beta chain was determined in a study of blood T cells in healthy people across ages. A note on this clonotype: The antigen remains unidentified.

Study results and limitations: Per million T cells, the diversity of TCR beta decreased roughly linearly as age advanced. The authors considered diversity estimates from one million T cells to be underestimates.

Sample-barcoded 5' priming and a J-beta primer mix drove a second PCR of about 6 to 12 cycles. One entry per CDR3 protein results from TCRdb running MiXCR on the 5' RACE reads. The sample carries over 450,000 distinct CDR3 sequences, about 24% recorded once. This CDR3 region has 16 residues. The V and J ends lost 5 bases and 5 bases respectively, with 21 bases between them. In addition, the sample was reused for a study of T cells of mothers and their children.

The sequencing input was blood. The chain couples TRBV12-3 or TRBV12-4 to TRBJ1-2; possibly TRBD1 for D (6 bases). This receptor was taken from a boy aged 5-17 years in good health. As DNA, the CDR3 is TGTGCCAGCAGTCTAGATTACAGGGTTGGAGGGTATGGCTACACCTTC. It encodes CASSLDYRVGGYGYTF.